This T cell receptor (beta chain) was recovered during a study of technical replicates of blood from several donors. This table comes from immunoSEQ multiplex PCR, and its TCRdb copy is limited to in-frame clones, with some not included. The sample shows under 85,000 clones, about 92% of them seen only once. Specimen: T cells isolated from PBMCs. The receptor's source is a human donor in good health.

This CDR3 is CAWSVARKTEAFF. The CDR3 DNA reads as TGTGCCTGGAGTGTAGCCCGAAAGACTGAAGCTTTCTTT. The rearrangement links TRBV30 to TRBJ1-1; D gene uncertain. CDR3 length equals 13 residues. V lost 0 bases to trimming and J lost 5 bases, with 10 bases between them. Germline CDR1 is GTSNPN and CDR2 is SVGIG (reference sequence).